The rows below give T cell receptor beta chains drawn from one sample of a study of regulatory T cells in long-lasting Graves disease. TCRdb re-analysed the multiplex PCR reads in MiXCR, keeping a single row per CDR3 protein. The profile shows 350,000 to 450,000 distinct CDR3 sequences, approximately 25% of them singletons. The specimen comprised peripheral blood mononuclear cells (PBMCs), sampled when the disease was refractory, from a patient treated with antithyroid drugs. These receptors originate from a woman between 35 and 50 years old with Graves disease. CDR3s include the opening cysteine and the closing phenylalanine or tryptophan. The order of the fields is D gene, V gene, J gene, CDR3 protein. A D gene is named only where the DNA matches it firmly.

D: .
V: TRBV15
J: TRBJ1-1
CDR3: CATSRDPAGANTEAFF

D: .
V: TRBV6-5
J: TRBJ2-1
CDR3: CASSFIFSSYNEQFF

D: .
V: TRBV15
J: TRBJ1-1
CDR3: CATSYRTAMNTEAFF

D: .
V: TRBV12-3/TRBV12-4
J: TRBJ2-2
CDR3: CASSLNYGGRYTGELFF

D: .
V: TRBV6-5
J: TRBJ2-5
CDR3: CASSYSTWAGNQETQYF

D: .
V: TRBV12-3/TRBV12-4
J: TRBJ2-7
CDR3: CASSHRGGQRAPYEQYF

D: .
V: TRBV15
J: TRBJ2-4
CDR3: CATGGIGDGGNIQYF

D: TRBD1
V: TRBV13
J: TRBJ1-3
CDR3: CASSLDRGHGNTIYF

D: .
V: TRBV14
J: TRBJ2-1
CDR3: CASSQDFGPATYNEQFF

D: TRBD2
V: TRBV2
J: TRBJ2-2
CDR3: CASKWAGGTNTGELFF

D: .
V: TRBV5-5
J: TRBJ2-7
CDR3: CASSLVRIHEQYF

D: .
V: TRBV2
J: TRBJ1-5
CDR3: CASSQGQPVGQPQHF

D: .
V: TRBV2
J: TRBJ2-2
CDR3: CASAEYTGELFF

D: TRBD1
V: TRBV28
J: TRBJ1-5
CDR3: CASRADRGGNQPQHF

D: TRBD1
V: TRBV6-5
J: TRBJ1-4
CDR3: CASSYSRGRNEKLFF

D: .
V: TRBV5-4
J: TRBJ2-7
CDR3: CASSGNRDIYEQYF

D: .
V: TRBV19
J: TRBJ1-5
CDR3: CASSIGQSNQPQHF

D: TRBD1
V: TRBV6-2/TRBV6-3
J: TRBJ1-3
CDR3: CASSHDRVWGSSGNTIYF

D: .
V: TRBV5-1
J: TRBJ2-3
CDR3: CASSYGVSTDTQYF

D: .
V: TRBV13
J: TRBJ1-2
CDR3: CASSLPAGPNGYTF

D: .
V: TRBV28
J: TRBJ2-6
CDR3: CASSRLMEGVGANVLTF

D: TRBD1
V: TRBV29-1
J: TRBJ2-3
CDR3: CSVEGSQGANPTDTQYF

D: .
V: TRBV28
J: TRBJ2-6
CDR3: CATLSQVGSYRSGANVLTF

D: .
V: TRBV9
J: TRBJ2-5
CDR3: CASSVEGLQETQYF

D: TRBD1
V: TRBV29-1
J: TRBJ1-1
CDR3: CSAYDRGLAFF

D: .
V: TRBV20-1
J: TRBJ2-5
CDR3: CSASVLAQYF

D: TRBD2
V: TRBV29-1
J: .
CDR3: CSVLAGGPMDEQYF

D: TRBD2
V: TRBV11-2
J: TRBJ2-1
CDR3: CASRVPGTSARNEQFF

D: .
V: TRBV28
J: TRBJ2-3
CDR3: CASRYRTDVSTDTQYF

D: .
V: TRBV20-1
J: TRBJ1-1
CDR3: CSPLKNTEAFF

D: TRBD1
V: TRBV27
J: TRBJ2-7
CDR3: CASSLRRTGPYEQYF

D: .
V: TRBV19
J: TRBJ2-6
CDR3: CASSIDHSGANVLTF

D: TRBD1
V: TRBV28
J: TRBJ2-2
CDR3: CASRGTGDPGELFF

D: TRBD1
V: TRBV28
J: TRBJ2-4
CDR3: CASSLRDRGVLSVERNF

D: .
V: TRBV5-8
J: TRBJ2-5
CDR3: CASSLGSGAGETQYF

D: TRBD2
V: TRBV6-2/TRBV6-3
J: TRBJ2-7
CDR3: CASSYSGGDPYEQYF

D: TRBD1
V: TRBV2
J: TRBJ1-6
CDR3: CASRQGAPEYSPLHF

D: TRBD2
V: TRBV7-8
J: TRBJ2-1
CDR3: CASSNSPAGVYNEQFF

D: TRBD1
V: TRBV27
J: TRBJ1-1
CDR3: CASSIDRVFTEAFF

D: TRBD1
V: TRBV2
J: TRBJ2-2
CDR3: CASRDRANTGELFF

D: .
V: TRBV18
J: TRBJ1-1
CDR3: CASSRGVTEAFF

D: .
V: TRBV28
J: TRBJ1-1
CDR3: CASTSDGWNTEAFF